The clone carrying this T cell receptor beta chain occurred a few times. The time point is: peripheral blood 6 weeks after treatment start. The data stem from a study of PD-L1 blockade in urothelial cancer. Whole-study context: Each participant's history included 0 to 3 prior chemotherapy regimens. Samples of blood were analyzed 3 weeks (second dose) and 6 weeks after treatment start. A median blood sample held about 140,000 T cells and about 83,000 unique TCRs.

Assay used: immunoSEQ multiplex PCR; TCRdb lists only in-frame clones, some missing. The table records 95,000 to 150,000 clones, about 82% of them present only once. The ends were cut back, 2 bases at V and 9 bases at J, with 17 bases in the middle. The CDR3 is 15 amino acids. Germline CDR1 reads SEHNR; CDR2 reads FQNEAQ (reference sequence). This clonotype originated in a man in his fifties with urothelial cancer. Sequencing was performed on PBMCs, taken around atezolizumab (anti-PD-L1) treatment. J is TRBJ1-3 and V is TRBV7-9, with D maybe TRBD1 (5 bases). CDR3 sequence (DNA): TGTGCCAGCAGCTTAACGTCAGGTCCTCAGGGCACCATATATTTT. This gives the protein CASSLTSGPQGTIYF.